The rows below give T cell receptor beta chains drawn from one sample of a study of blood T cell repertoires in COVID-19. Assay used: immunoSEQ multiplex PCR; TCRdb lists only in-frame clones, some missing. The sample holds approximately 32,000 clones, almost 90% seen once. Sequencing was done on a sample of peripheral blood. All receptors come from a woman between 65 and 79 years old with active COVID-19. The CDR3 runs from the conserved cysteine through the conserved F or W. The order of the fields is V gene, J gene, D gene, CDR3 protein. D genes are given only for firm matches.

TRBV15,TRBJ1-2,NA,CATSRDPTGYGYTF
TRBV7-9,TRBJ1-4,TRBD1,CASSLQGRIGKLFF
TRBV15,TRBJ2-2,NA,CATSRDQNTGELFF
TRBV9,TRBJ1-1,TRBD1,CASSAGTGGGLNTEAFF
TRBV12-3/TRBV12-4,TRBJ2-1,NA,CASSLASYNEQFF
TRBV6-5,TRBJ2-7,TRBD2,CASSDSAGGSDEQYF
TRBV11-3,TRBJ2-3,NA,CASSFHTDTQYF
TRBV5-6,TRBJ1-2,TRBD1,CASSVDRGRRGYTF
TRBV5-4,TRBJ2-3,TRBD2,CASSLAERGGLVEYF
TRBV11-2,TRBJ2-2,TRBD1,CASSFDRVGTGELFF
TRBV9,TRBJ2-7,NA,CASSVDNRATAEQYF
TRBV7-9,TRBJ2-2,NA,CASSISVGELFF
TRBV15,TRBJ2-2,NA,CATSVRQTHRELFF
TRBV9,TRBJ1-6,NA,CASSSRGGGNSPLHF
TRBV7-2,TRBJ1-4,NA,CASSYTGQPNEKLFF
TRBV7-2,TRBJ1-5,NA,CASSLDAGGNQPQHF
TRBV5-8,TRBJ1-2,TRBD1,CASSLEGQGFYGYTF
TRBV5-5,TRBJ1-1,NA,CASSLGYRSTEAFF
TRBV3-1/TRBV3-2,TRBJ2-3,NA,CASSQLGRDTQYF
TRBV10-3,TRBJ2-7,NA,CAISTPGAPTYEQYF
TRBV14,TRBJ1-6,TRBD1,CASSQAQTGSNSPLHF
TRBV6-1,TRBJ2-7,TRBD2,CASSEIGTGGSYEQYF
TRBV21-1,TRBJ1-1,NA,CASSRRDTEAFF
TRBV5-6,TRBJ2-5,TRBD2,CASSSPWRGAQETQYF
TRBV12-3/TRBV12-4,TRBJ2-1,NA,CASSLVLAAMQFF
TRBV30,TRBJ2-5,TRBD2,CAWSPRGGGQETQYF
TRBV6-5,TRBJ2-3,TRBD2,CASSYGGGGAANTQYF
TRBV7-3,TRBJ2-3,TRBD1,CASSLEGARTDTQYF
TRBV3-1/TRBV3-2,TRBJ2-2,TRBD2,CASSQGTSVSIGELFF
TRBV5-5,TRBJ2-7,TRBD1,CASSPGTGQHEQYF
TRBV11-3,TRBJ2-1,TRBD2,CASSLGGGGAHNEQFF
TRBV7-3,TRBJ2-2,NA,CASSLIGTGELFF
TRBV28,TRBJ2-5,TRBD2,CASSLSGGGETQYF
TRBV5-5,TRBJ2-2,NA,CASRPTSWNTGELFF
TRBV7-8,TRBJ2-7,NA,CASSFSRDTYEQYF
TRBV10-3,TRBJ2-7,TRBD1,CAISETLSGTGSSYEQYF
TRBV4-1,TRBJ2-5,NA,CASSQATLQETQYF
TRBV7-9,TRBJ2-2,NA,CASSFPGTENTGELFF
TRBV27,TRBJ2-5,TRBD1,CASRSTGAQETQYF
TRBV15,TRBJ2-7,NA,CATSRDRRPYEQYF
TRBV27,TRBJ1-5,NA,CASSLRETNQPQHF
TRBV6-5,TRBJ1-2,TRBD1,CASSSGTGAHYGYTF
TRBV5-1,TRBJ2-1,TRBD1,CASTPGTGYNEQFF
TRBV6-5,TRBJ2-7,TRBD2,CASSLAGGPYEQYF
TRBV6-2/TRBV6-3,TRBJ1-2,TRBD1,CASSYAYRGYGYTF